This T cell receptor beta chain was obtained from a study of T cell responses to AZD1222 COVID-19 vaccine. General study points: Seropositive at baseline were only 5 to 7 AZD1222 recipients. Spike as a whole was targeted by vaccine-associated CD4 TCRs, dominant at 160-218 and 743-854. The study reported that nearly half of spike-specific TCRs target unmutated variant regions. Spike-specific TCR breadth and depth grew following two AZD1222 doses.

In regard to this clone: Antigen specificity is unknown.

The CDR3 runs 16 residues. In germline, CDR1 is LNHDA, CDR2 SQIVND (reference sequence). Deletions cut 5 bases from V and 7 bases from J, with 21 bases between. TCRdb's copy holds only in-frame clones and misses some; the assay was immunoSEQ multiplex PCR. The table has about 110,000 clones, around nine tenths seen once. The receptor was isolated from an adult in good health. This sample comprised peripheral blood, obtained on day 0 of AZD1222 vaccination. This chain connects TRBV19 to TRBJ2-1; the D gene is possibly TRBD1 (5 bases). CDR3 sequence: CASSLRQLGLGNEQFF. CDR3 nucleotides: TGTGCCAGTAGTCTCCGACAGTTGGGCCTTGGGAATGAGCAGTTCTTC. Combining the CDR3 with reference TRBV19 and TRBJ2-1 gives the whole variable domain DGGITQSPKYLFRKEGQNVTLSCEQNLNHDAMYWYRQDPGQGLRLIYYSQIVNDFQKGDIAEGYSVSREKKESFPLTVTSAQKNPTAFYLCASSLRQLGLGNEQFFGPGTRLTVL.